One sample yielded the 12 T cell receptor beta chains listed below, sequenced in a study of neurological immune-mediated disorders. TCRdb analysed the 5' RACE reads with MiXCR anew, one entry per CDR3 protein. This sample has 55,000 to 75,000 distinct CDR3 sequences, with around 2.3% found just once. The specimen was PBMCs. Every receptor here comes from a man aged 50 to 60 with multiple sclerosis.

This clonotype was counted many times. The chain couples TRBV7-2 to TRBJ2-5; D gene uncertain. Trimming stripped 5 bases from V and 3 bases from J, with 13 bases between. The length of the CDR3 is 14 residues. Germline V CDR1 and CDR2: SGHTA, FQGNSA. The CDR3 nucleotides read TGTGCCAGCAGCCCGCCCCCGAGAGAAGAGACCCAGTACTTC. It translates to CASSPPPREETQYF.

The sample holds many counts of this clonotype. J is TRBJ1-5 and V is TRBV6-6; D is unclear. V was shortened by 2 bases and J by 3 bases, with 8 bases between the two germline ends. The CDR3 consists of 14 residues. Germline lookup yields CDR1 MNHNY and CDR2 SVGAGI (reference sequence). The CDR3 DNA is TGTGCCAGCAGTTACCAGGAATACAATCAGCCCCAGCATTTT. Protein sequence: CASSYQEYNQPQHF.

This clonotype was counted many times. CDR3 DNA: TGTGCCAGCAGCTTAGTTCCAGGGACAGGCCAGCCCCAGCATTTT. This sequence encodes CASSLVPGTGQPQHF. The chain is built from TRBV7-2 and TRBJ1-5; 8 positions match TRBD1. Germline V CDR1 and CDR2: SGHTA, FQGNSA. The V segment lost 1 base and the J segment 7 bases; nucleotides outside the gene matches: 6. This CDR3 is 15 amino acids long.

This clonotype was observed at least ten times. The chain has TRBV7-3 and TRBJ2-1; either TRBD1 or TRBD2 may fit D (6 bases each). Germline V gives CDR1 SGHTA, CDR2 FQGTGA. The CDR3 runs to 15 residues. With 5 bases removed from V and 6 bases from J, the gap between germline ends came to 17 bases. CDR3 region: CASSPLEGGSNEQFF. The CDR3 nucleotides read TGTGCCAGCAGCCCCTTGGAGGGGGGATCCAATGAGCAGTTCTTC.

At least ten counts were recorded for this clonotype. This chain connects TRBV6-2 or TRBV6-3 to TRBJ2-1, with D perhaps TRBD2 (5 bases). There are 15 residues in the CDR3. V was shortened by 1 base and J by 4 bases, with 11 bases between the two germline ends. Germline assignment: CDR1 MNHEY and CDR2 SVGEGT. CDR3 DNA sequence: TGTGCCAGCAGTTACTACGGGGAGTTATACAATGAGCAGTTCTTC. Translating it yields CASSYYGELYNEQFF.

This clonotype was seen at least ten times. Written as DNA, the CDR3 is TGTGCCAGCAGCTTCCGGGACAGGGACACTGAAGCTTTCTTT. Translation: CASSFRDRDTEAFF. J is TRBJ1-1 and V is TRBV5-6; 9 bases are shared with TRBD1. Germline V CDR1 and CDR2: SGHDT, YYEEEE. The V gene end was trimmed by 2 bases and the J gene end by 3 bases; junction bases not matched to a gene: 2. The CDR3 runs 14 residues.

This clonotype was seen ten or more times. The V and J genes are TRBV12-3 or TRBV12-4 and TRBJ1-2; D call uncertain. V was shortened by 6 bases and J by 5 bases, with 7 bases between the two germline ends. The CDR3 is made up of 11 amino acids. CDR3 nucleotide sequence: TGTGCCAGCAGCCCTATGTATGGCTACACCTTC. Its protein is CASSPMYGYTF.

This clonotype was recorded many times. This rearrangement joins TRBV6-4 to TRBJ2-5; no clear D gene. This CDR3 is built from 13 residues. The germline gives CDR1 MRHNA, CDR2 SNTAGT. Deletions cut 11 bases from V and 0 bases from J, with 13 bases between. The CDR3 coding sequence is TGTGCCTCCCGAAGGCAGTACCAAGAGACCCAGTACTTC. Translating it yields CASRRQYQETQYF.

In this sample, this clonotype turned up many times. The chain has TRBV10-3 and TRBJ2-5; TRBD2 is a possible D gene (5 bases). V dropped 4 bases and J dropped 1 base, with 16 bases sitting between them. The CDR3 covers 16 residues. CDR1 ENHRY and CDR2 SYGVKD come from the germline V gene. CDR3 in DNA: TGTGCCATCAGTGTAGGCCTAGCAGAGACCCAAGAGACCCAGTACTTC. As protein: CAISVGLAETQETQYF.

This clonotype came up many times. The chain carries TRBV12-3 or TRBV12-4 and TRBJ1-1; perhaps TRBD1 as D (6 bases). The CDR3 is 13 residues long. V was pared by 9 bases and J by 2 bases, with 13 bases between. The CDR3 region has the DNA TGTGCCAGTGGAGTACAGGGAAACACTGAAGCTTTCTTT. The encoded protein is CASGVQGNTEAFF.

Ten or more counts support this clonotype. The V and J genes are TRBV7-8 and TRBJ1-3, with 7 positions matching TRBD1. CDR1 SGHVS and CDR2 FQNEAQ come from the germline V gene. This CDR3 comprises 16 residues. V was pared by 5 bases and J by 4 bases, with 11 bases of the junction left unmatched. CDR3 sequence reads: CASSPGEGGQGNTIYF. The DNA for the CDR3 is TGTGCCAGCAGCCCCGGGGAAGGGGGCCAGGGAAACACCATATATTTT.

In regard to this clonotype: Mismatch with germline at one junction end may stem from a read error. The V call is TRBV25-1, the J call TRBJ1-6, with TRBD1 as a possible D gene (6 bases). Per germline, CDR1 MGHDK and CDR2 SYGVNS. The CDR3 spans 11 residues. Here the CDR3 reads CASKGDSTLNF. The CDR3 coding sequence is TGTGCCAGCAAGGGGGACTCTACCCTCAACTTT.